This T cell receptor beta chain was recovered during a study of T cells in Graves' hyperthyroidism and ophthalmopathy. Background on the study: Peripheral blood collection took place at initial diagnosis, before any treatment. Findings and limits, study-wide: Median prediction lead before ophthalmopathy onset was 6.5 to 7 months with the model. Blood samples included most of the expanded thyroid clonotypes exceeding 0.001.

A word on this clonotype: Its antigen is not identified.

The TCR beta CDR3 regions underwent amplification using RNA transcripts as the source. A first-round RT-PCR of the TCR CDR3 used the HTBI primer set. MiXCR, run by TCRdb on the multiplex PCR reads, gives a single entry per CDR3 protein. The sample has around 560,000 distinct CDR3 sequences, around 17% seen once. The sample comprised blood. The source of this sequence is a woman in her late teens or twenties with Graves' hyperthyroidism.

This chain's CDR3 is CASSQDRGRETQYF. CDR3 DNA sequence: TGCGCCAGCAGCCAAGACAGGGGAAGGGAGACCCAGTACTTC. The rearrangement joins TRBV4-1 to TRBJ2-5; D may be TRBD1 (6 bases). The germline CDR1 and CDR2 sequences are MGHRA and YSYEKL. V lost 0 bases to trimming and J lost 5 bases, with 10 bases between them. This CDR3 is built from 14 residues.